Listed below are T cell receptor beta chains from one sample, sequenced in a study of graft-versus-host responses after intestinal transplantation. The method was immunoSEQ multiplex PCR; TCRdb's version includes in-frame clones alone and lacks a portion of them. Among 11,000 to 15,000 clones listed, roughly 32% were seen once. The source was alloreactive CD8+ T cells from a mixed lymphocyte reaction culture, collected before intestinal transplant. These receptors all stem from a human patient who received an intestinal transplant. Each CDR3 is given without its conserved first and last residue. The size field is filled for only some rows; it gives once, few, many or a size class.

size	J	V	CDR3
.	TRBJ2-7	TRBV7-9	ASSAILGVSAYDTYEQY
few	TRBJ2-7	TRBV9	ASSVRAATYEQY
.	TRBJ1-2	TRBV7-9	ASSFWGRVGSYGYT
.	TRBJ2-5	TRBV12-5	ASGLRLAGLQETQY
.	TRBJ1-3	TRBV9	ASSAGQGKRSGNTIY
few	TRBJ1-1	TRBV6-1	ASSEAPGQSWGTEAF
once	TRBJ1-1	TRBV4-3	ASSQDRTGSPEAF
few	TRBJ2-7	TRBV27	ASSSVAGGIH
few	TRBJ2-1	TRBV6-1	AIVWLGYNEQF
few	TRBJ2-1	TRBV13	ASSLLAGGSNEQF
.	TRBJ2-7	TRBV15	ATSRGLGGTYEQY
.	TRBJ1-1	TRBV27	ASSLLRGNTEAF
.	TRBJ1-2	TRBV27	ASSFGPSYGYT
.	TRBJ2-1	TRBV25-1	ASSARLVGEQF
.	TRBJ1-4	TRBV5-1	ASSPAGLLNEKLF
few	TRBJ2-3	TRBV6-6	ASSYVGDTDTQY
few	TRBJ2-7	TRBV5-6	ASSLASGGDYEQY
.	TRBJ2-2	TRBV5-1	ASRLAAAGELF
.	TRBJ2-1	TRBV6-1	ASSETSMVEQF
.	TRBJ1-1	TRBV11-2	ASSTTGYTEAF
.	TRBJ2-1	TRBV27	ASSGAIGHFTYNEQF
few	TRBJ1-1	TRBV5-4	ASSPKLMNTEAF
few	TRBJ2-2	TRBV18	ASSPVAVIRTGELF
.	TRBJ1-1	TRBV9	ASSPGQGTNTEAF
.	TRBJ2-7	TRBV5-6	ASSFGTVEQY
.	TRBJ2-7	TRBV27	ASSSDSLGGFTPYEQY
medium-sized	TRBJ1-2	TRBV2	ASSEGSPYGYT
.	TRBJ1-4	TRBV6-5	ASSPGTGWNEKLF
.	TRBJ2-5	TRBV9	ASSKGPRGTQY
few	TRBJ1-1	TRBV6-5	ASSYSVTGGTEAF
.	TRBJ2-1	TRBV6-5	ASSYVAGDYNEQF
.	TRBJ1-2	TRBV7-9	ASSFQGMDYGYT